These 20 T cell receptor beta chains originate from one sample sequenced in a study of T cell changes during pregnancy in multiple sclerosis. Here immunoSEQ multiplex PCR was the method, and the copy in TCRdb shows in-frame clones only, minus some. Among 39,000 or so clones listed, about 94% were seen once. The specimen was CD8+ T cells from peripheral blood mononuclear cells, collected in the third trimester of pregnancy. Receptors originate from a female donor with multiple sclerosis, enrolled in a pregnancy study.

The V and J genes are TRBV28 and TRBJ2-1, with TRBD1 identical over 9 bases. The V gene's germline CDR1 is MDHEN and CDR2 SYDVKM. The CDR3 length is 14 residues. With 8 bases clipped from V and 6 bases from J, the junction kept 8 bases outside the gene matches. CDR3 sequence (DNA): TGTGCCAGCTCGGGGACAGGGTACATCAATGAGCAGTTCTTC. Translating gives CASSGTGYINEQFF.

The rearrangement uses TRBV28 and TRBJ2-7; D call uncertain. The CDR3 is 11 residues long. CDR1 and CDR2 from the germline V gene are MDHEN and SYDVKM. Trimming cost V 3 bases and J 12 bases, with 12 bases left between them. CDR3 in amino acids: CASSLSTGSYF. CDR3 DNA: TGTGCCAGCAGTTTGAGTACGGGTTCGTACTTC.

The chain uses TRBV7-9 and TRBJ1-4; possible D gene TRBD1, 5 bases. CDR1 is SEHNR and CDR2 is FQNEAQ in the germline V gene (reference sequence). The CDR3 has 17 amino acids. Trimming left V 5 bases short and J 0 bases short, with 16 bases between. CDR3 loop: CASSPRLDIATNEKLFF. Written as DNA, the CDR3 is TGTGCCAGCAGCCCCCGGCTGGACATCGCAACTAATGAAAAACTGTTTTTT.

The chain joins TRBV11-2 to TRBJ2-1, with 11 bases matching TRBD2. J was trimmed by 2 bases and V by 5 bases; bases with no gene match: 8. There are 17 residues in the CDR3. Germline CDR1 SGHAT, CDR2 FQNNGV. CDR3 residues: CASSATSGRGTYNEQFF. For the CDR3, the DNA is TGTGCCAGCAGCGCTACTAGCGGGAGAGGCACCTACAATGAGCAGTTCTTC.

The V and J genes are TRBV2 and TRBJ1-2; D remains unclear. Per germline, CDR1 SNHLY and CDR2 FYNNEI. The CDR3 extends over 13 amino acids. V shed 1 base and J shed 0 bases, with 3 bases lying between them. The CDR3 reads CASSEGANYGYTF. Here the CDR3 DNA reads TGTGCCAGCAGTGAAGGAGCTAACTATGGCTACACCTTC.

The table lists this clone with a count of one. This chain links TRBV6-5 with TRBJ2-7; maybe TRBD1 (5 bases). V was trimmed by 0 bases and J by 4 bases, leaving 13 bases between them. CDR3 length: 15 amino acids. The germline CDR1 and CDR2 sequences are MNHEY and SVGAGI. As DNA, the CDR3 is TGTGCCAGCAGTTACTCGTTAGGGGTCGTTTACGAGCAGTACTTC. Translation gives CASSYSLGVVYEQYF.

The chain couples TRBV7-2 to TRBJ2-3; 10 positions agree with TRBD1. The CDR3 is 16 amino acids. CDR1 SGHTA and CDR2 FQGNSA come from the germline V gene. Trimming cost V 2 bases and J 1 base; bases outside gene matches: 3. DNA for the CDR3: TGTGCCAGCAGCTTATACGGGACAGGGGGCACAGATACGCAGTATTTT. Translating it yields CASSLYGTGGTDTQYF.

The V gene is TRBV19, the J gene TRBJ2-7; D is possibly TRBD2 (7 bases). Trimming took 4 bases from V and 0 from J, leaving 16 bases between them. This CDR3 spans 16 amino acids. Germline CDR1 reads LNHDA; CDR2 reads SQIVND (reference sequence). In nucleotides, the CDR3 is TGTGCCAGTAGTACCCGACCCGGGGGGCTCTCCTACGAGCAGTACTTC. Its protein product is CASSTRPGGLSYEQYF. Variable domain in full (rest from reference TRBV19 and TRBJ2-7): DGGITQSPKYLFRKEGQNVTLSCEQNLNHDAMYWYRQDPGQGLRLIYYSQIVNDFQKGDIAEGYSVSREKKESFPLTVTSAQKNPTAFYLCASSTRPGGLSYEQYFGPGTRLTVT.

The J gene is TRBJ2-7, the V gene TRBV4-1, with D maybe TRBD1 (6 bases). Germline V CDR1 and CDR2: MGHRA, YSYEKL. Trimming removed 3 bases from V and 5 bases from J, with 17 bases in between. CDR3 length equals 15 residues. The CDR3 coding sequence is TGCGCCAGCAGCCAGGACAGCCCCGTGGTCGACGAGCAGTACTTC. It codes for CASSQDSPVVDEQYF.

V usage is TRBV27 and J usage is TRBJ1-1; 7 bases are shared with TRBD1. Per the germline V gene, CDR1 is MNHEY and CDR2 is SMNVEV (reference sequence). J lost 5 bases, V lost 6 bases, and 9 bases had no gene match. The CDR3 runs 14 residues. The CDR3 sequence: CASRPQGEETEAFF. The CDR3 nucleotides read TGTGCCAGCAGACCCCAGGGGGAAGAGACTGAAGCTTTCTTT.

This sequence joins TRBV7-2 and TRBJ2-5, with 10 bases matching TRBD2. This CDR3 is built from 17 residues. The trim removed 7 bases at V and 5 bases at J, leaving 16 bases unmatched. Germline lookup yields CDR1 SGHTA and CDR2 FQGNSA. The CDR3 nucleotides read TGTGCCAGCACCATGGCCCTGAGCGGGAGGGCCCGGGAGACCCAGTACTTC. It encodes CASTMALSGRARETQYF.

This clone has only one observation. V and J are TRBV18 and TRBJ2-7; 9 nucleotides line up with TRBD1. The CDR3 has 15 residues. The germline V gene has CDR1 KGHSH and CDR2 LQKENI. The junction had 7 bases not matched to a gene; V was cut back by 6 bases and J by 1 base. CDR3 DNA: TGTGCCAGCTCGGACAGGGGAGATAGTTCCTACGAGCAGTACTTC. It translates to CASSDRGDSSYEQYF.

The genes are TRBV2 and TRBJ1-4, with 11 bases lining up with TRBD1. The CDR3 extends over 18 amino acids. V was clipped by 4 bases and J by 8 bases; unmatched bases: 15. In germline, CDR1 is SNHLY, CDR2 FYNNEI. The CDR3 here is CASSGTLGQGVVREKLFF. CDR3 coding DNA: TGTGCCAGCAGTGGTACTCTGGGACAGGGGGTGGTTAGGGAAAAACTGTTTTTT.

This clone has a single count. The chain joins TRBV27 to TRBJ2-7; D perhaps matches TRBD2 (7 bases). Between the trimmed V and J ends, which lost 7 bases and 7 bases, there was a span of 20 bases. Germline assignment: CDR1 MNHEY and CDR2 SMNVEV (reference sequence). This CDR3 is 14 amino acids long. The CDR3 here is CASTLWGGSSEQYF. In DNA, the CDR3 is TGTGCCAGCACCTTATGGGGGGGCTCTTCTGAGCAGTACTTC.

The chain uses TRBV6-6 and TRBJ2-7; 7 bases are shared with TRBD1. Germline CDR1 is MNHNY and CDR2 is SVGAGI (reference sequence). The CDR3 is 13 residues long. J gave up 5 bases and V 5 bases, and 6 bases lay outside the gene matches. The CDR3 coding sequence is TGTGCCAGCAGTAAACAGGGGACAAACGAGCAGTACTTC. Translation: CASSKQGTNEQYF.

The DNA of the CDR3 is TGCAGCGTTGAAGACCCGGGGAACACTGAAGCTTTCTTT. It translates to CSVEDPGNTEAFF. The chain combines TRBV29-1 with TRBJ1-1; D remains ambiguous. The V and J ends lost 0 bases and 1 base respectively, with 6 bases between them. The germline gives CDR1 SQVTM, CDR2 ANQGSEA. The CDR3 has 13 amino acids. Full variable domain (rest looked up from reference TRBV29-1 and TRBJ1-1): SAVISQKPSRDICQRGTSLTIQCQVDSQVTMMFWYRQQPGQSLTLIATANQGSEATYESGFVIDKFPISRPNLTFSTLTVSNMSPEDSSIYLCSVEDPGNTEAFFGQGTRLTVV.

The CDR3 spells CASMGLAGATDTQYF. CDR3 sequence (DNA): TGTGCCAGTATGGGACTAGCGGGGGCCACAGATACGCAGTATTTT. The rearrangement joins TRBV19 to TRBJ2-3; TRBD2 matches at 14 bases. CDR3 length: 15 residues. In germline, CDR1 is LNHDA, CDR2 SQIVND (reference sequence). V shed 7 bases and J 2 bases; nucleotides not matched to a gene: 2.

This clone was seen once. The chain joins TRBV11-2 to TRBJ2-7, with TRBD2 matching over 7 bases. This CDR3 has 15 amino acids. Germline-derived CDR1 and CDR2 are SGHAT and FQNNGV. With V trimmed by 8 bases and J by 3 bases, 13 bases remained unmatched. In DNA, the CDR3 is TGTGCCAGCGACGATAGGAACGGGAGGTACTACGAGCAGTACTTC. Encoded protein: CASDDRNGRYYEQYF.

The rearrangement joins TRBV27 to TRBJ1-2; the match to TRBD1 covers 9 bases. Per germline, CDR1 MNHEY and CDR2 SMNVEV (reference sequence). CDR3 size: 17 residues. V was pared by 0 bases and J by 8 bases, with 13 bases of the junction left unmatched. CDR3 protein: CASSLSMEGQGVGGYTF. In DNA, the CDR3 is TGTGCCAGCAGTTTATCGATGGAGGGACAGGGAGTTGGCGGCTACACCTTC.

The chain combines TRBV19 with TRBJ1-1; D unresolved. The V and J ends lost 3 bases and 1 base respectively, with 21 bases between them. The CDR3 is made up of 18 amino acids. CDR1 is LNHDA and CDR2 is SQIVND in the germline V gene (reference sequence). The CDR3 loop reads CASSIGPILRTANTEAFF. The DNA for the CDR3 is TGTGCCAGTAGTATTGGGCCTATCCTTCGCACGGCGAACACTGAAGCTTTCTTT.